This T cell receptor beta chain was retrieved from a study of graft-versus-host responses after intestinal transplantation (dated by TCRdb to about 2021). Regarding the study in general: The transplants that recipients got were multivisceral, liver-intestinal, or isolated intestinal. The cohort enrolled under 25 intestinal transplant recipients including one retransplant, and a few patients lacking pretransplant specimens were excluded. Alloreactive clones were identified by sequencing pre-transplant mixed lymphocyte reaction products and comparing them with unstimulated pre-transplant donor and recipient T cells. After intestinal transplantation, graft-versus-host and host-versus-graft alloreactive T cell clones were followed in the graft, circulation and bone marrow using bulk TCR-beta CDR3 sequencing. All recipients received anti-thymocyte globulin induction followed by maintenance tacrolimus and steroids for approximately 3 years. Donor T cell macrochimerism was defined as a peak of at least 4% donor T cells among recipient peripheral blood mononuclear cells. Rather than being sequenced by the commercial service, samples from three later patients were sequenced in-house on an Illumina MiSeq and processed with MiXCR.

V loses 0 bases of germline sequence and J loses 2 bases, and the interval between the two ends is 14 bases. Spanning cysteine to phenylalanine, the CDR3 consists of 16 amino acids. Of the read, only the CDR3 DNA is kept; its 48 bases are in frame from base 1. The germline V gene provides CDR1 LGHNA and CDR2 YSLEER. Library creation used the immunoSEQ multiplex PCR assay. For most patients, genomic DNA was isolated using the Qiagen DNeasy Blood and Tissue Kit and was shipped frozen to Adaptive Biotechnologies for TCR sequencing. For most patients, genomic DNA was subjected to high-throughput TCR-beta CDR3 sequencing by Adaptive Biotechnologies. Concerning the study's data processing: TCR sequencing data were retrieved from Adaptive's ImmunoSEQ software for 15 to 20 patients, whereas a few other patients were processed with MiXCR and VDJtools. To correct CD4 versus CD8 sorting errors, sequences present in both subsets at a frequency ratio below 5:1 were removed. CDR3 nucleotide sequences shared between donor and recipient were removed because the origin of such sequences could not be assigned. To be classed as alloreactive, a clone needed at least 2-fold expansion over unstimulated cells and a minimum CFSE-low frequency of 0.002% (template counts) or 0.001% (read counts). Clones detected in sequenced pre-transplant spleen, lymph node, or MLR CFSE-low populations of the donor or recipient were defined as mappable. Cumulative frequency of alloreactive clones was calculated as a percentage of all sequences weighted by copy number. The table was pulled from immuneACCESS by TCRdb, which kept in-frame rearrangements only. Such tables lose some clones; where checked, under half of the loss comes from unresolved V genes, and the rest has no known cause. V, J and clone size were drawn from that table, and D and trimming were deduced from the DNA. The sample includes about 89,000 clones, with 85% to 95% observed a single time. About 2% of the sample comes from the top ten.

The paper's findings and limits, for the study overall: Early after transplant, peak levels of circulating GvH clones were found to be associated with declines in HvG clones. Patients with donor T cell macrochimerism had high GvH to HvG T cell clonal ratios in their allografts. GvH clones were detected in recipient bone marrow, and some of these GvH clones were observed earlier in ileal mucosa or blood, consistent with an intestinal mucosal origin. The relatively low number and heterogeneity of intestinal transplant patients limited the conclusions.

About this clone: Its binding antigen is unknown. The record has no base qualities; no much larger clone is one base away.

The sample's time point label, in plain terms: cells obtained before transplantation from donor or recipient. CD3+CD4+ and CD3+CD8+ populations were FACS-sorted from unstimulated pre-transplant donor and recipient cells taken from spleen or lymph nodes. The V and J genes are TRBV4-3 and TRBJ2-7, and TRBD1 may be the D gene, going by 5 matching bases. The sequencing used unstimulated CD8+ T cells sorted from spleen or lymph node cells, collected before intestinal transplant. This sequence was found in a human donor who received an intestinal transplant. The CDR3 has the sequence CASSQDRVWGPYEQYF. The bases read TGCGCCAGCAGCCAAGATAGGGTATGGGGCCCCTACGAGCAGTACTTC.